The 5 T cell receptor beta chains listed next were all sequenced from one sample in a study of blood T cell repertoires in COVID-19. The table came from immunoSEQ multiplex PCR; TCRdb's copy has only in-frame clones and leaves some out. The repertoire consists of roughly 350,000 clones, with approximately 87% occurring once and the leading ten covering about 6%. Sequencing used peripheral blood. These receptors were taken from a woman aged 50 to 60 with COVID-19, enrolled during active disease.

The chain employs TRBV6-2 or TRBV6-3 and TRBJ2-6; D may be TRBD2 (6 bases). The CDR3 extends over 17 amino acids. V lost 6 bases and J lost 1, with 16 bases in between. The germline CDR1 and CDR2 sequences are MNHEY and SVGEGT. DNA of the CDR3: TGTGCCAGCAGCAACCGCCCAGGGACTTCTGGGGCCAACGTCCTGACTTTC. This encodes CASSNRPGTSGANVLTF.

This clone was seen only once. The V and J genes are TRBV6-5 and TRBJ2-2; 8 nucleotides agree with TRBD2. The junction had 7 bases not matched to a gene; V was cut back by 6 bases and J by 4 bases. Germline V gene lookup returns CDR1 MNHEY and CDR2 SVGAGI. The CDR3 extends over 15 amino acids. The CDR3 loop is CASRIGSGSTGELFF. The CDR3 DNA is TGTGCCAGCAGGATTGGGAGCGGGAGCACCGGGGAGCTGTTTTTT.

The V and J genes are TRBV9 and TRBJ2-1; maybe TRBD2 (6 bases). The CDR3 runs 13 residues. CDR1 and CDR2 from the germline V gene are SGDLS and YYNGEE. Trimming pared 2 bases from V and 9 bases from J, leaving 12 bases between. The CDR3 sequence: CASSVTGGFEQFF. CDR3 in DNA: TGTGCCAGCAGCGTCACCGGGGGATTTGAGCAGTTCTTC.

This CDR3 is CASSLGTRGTEAFF. CDR3 DNA: TGTGCCAGCAGCCTAGGGACTCGGGGGACTGAAGCTTTCTTT. The V gene is TRBV5-6, the J gene TRBJ1-1; possibly TRBD1 for D (5 bases). Germline V gene lookup returns CDR1 SGHDT and CDR2 YYEEEE. Trimming removed 4 bases at V and 5 bases at J, with 15 bases between. CDR3 length: 14 residues.

The chain is built from TRBV4-3 and TRBJ2-2, with unresolved D. Deletions cut 1 base from V and 0 bases from J, with 9 bases between. The germline V gene encodes CDR1 LGHNA and CDR2 YSLEER. CDR3 length: 16 amino acids. The CDR3 DNA follows: TGCGCCAGCAGCCAAGTATACAATGCGAACACCGGGGAGCTGTTTTTT. Translating it yields CASSQVYNANTGELFF.